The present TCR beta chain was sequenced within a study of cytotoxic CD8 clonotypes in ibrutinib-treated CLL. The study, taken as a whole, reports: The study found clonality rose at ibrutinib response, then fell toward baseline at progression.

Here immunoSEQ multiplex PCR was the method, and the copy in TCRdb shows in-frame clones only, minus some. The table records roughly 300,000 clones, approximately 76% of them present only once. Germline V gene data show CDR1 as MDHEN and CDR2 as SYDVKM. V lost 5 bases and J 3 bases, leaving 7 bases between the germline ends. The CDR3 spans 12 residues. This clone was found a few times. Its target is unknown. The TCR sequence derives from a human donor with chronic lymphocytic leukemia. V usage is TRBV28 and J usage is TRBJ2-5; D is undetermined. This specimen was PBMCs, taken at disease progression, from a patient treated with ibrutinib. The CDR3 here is CASSSPEETQYF. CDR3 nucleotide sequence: TGTGCCAGCAGTAGCCCGGAAGAGACCCAGTACTTC.